This T cell receptor beta chain originates from a study of shared clonotypes between healthy human individuals. CDR1 and CDR2 from the germline V gene are SGHRS and YFSETQ. Trimming removed 0 bases from V and 3 bases from J, with 13 bases in between. The CDR3 extends over 15 amino acids. Division of CD4+ cells produced a CD45RA+ naive subset and a CD45RA-negative memory subset. Every immunoSEQ plate was one replicate of a subset's evenly spread DNA. Produced via immunoSEQ multiplex PCR; TCRdb's table is partial and in-frame only. The sample lists 1,500,000 or so clones; around 97% were seen once. General study findings and limits: Relative to their counterparts shared across all four donors, non-shared clonotypes exhibited diminished generation probabilities.

With regard to this clone: What it binds is unknown.

This sequence originates from a man younger than 40 in good health. J is TRBJ2-7 and V is TRBV5-1; D is ambiguous. The specimen was naive CD4+ T cells sorted from blood. Specified subset: CD45RA+ positively selected. CDR3 in amino acids: CASSLAAVKDYEQYF. As DNA, the CDR3 is TGCGCCAGCAGCTTGGCGGCAGTAAAAGACTACGAGCAGTACTTC.